One sample yielded the 20 T cell receptor beta chains listed below, sequenced in a study of lymphopenia after photon versus proton radiotherapy. Produced via immunoSEQ multiplex PCR; TCRdb's table is partial and in-frame only. The table has about 58,000 clones, 65% to 85% seen once. The source material was peripheral blood, sampled from a patient treated with proton-based radiotherapy. Receptors were obtained from a man in his sixties with pancreatic cancer.

The rearrangement uses TRBV28 and TRBJ1-5; 8 nucleotides align to TRBD1. Trimming cost V 5 bases and J 8 bases; bases outside gene matches: 17. This CDR3 has 17 residues. Germline CDR1 MDHEN, CDR2 SYDVKM. The CDR3 DNA reads TGTGCCAGCAGTACATTGTCTAAAAGACAGGGGCGGGAGCCCCAGCATTTT. Its protein product is CASSTLSKRQGREPQHF.

This clone showed up just once. The rearrangement links TRBV6-6 to TRBJ1-3; no definite D call. The CDR3 totals 15 residues. Germline V CDR1 and CDR2: MNHNY, SVGAGI (reference sequence). V lost 6 bases and J lost 1, with 13 bases in between. The CDR3 nucleotides read TGTGCCAGCAGGGTCGACCGGAGTTCTGGAAACACCATATATTTT. Residues: CASRVDRSSGNTIYF.

This chain uses TRBV19 with TRBJ1-5, with no clear D. The CDR3 contains 15 residues. Deletions cut 7 bases from V and 4 bases from J, with 17 bases between. Germline assignment: CDR1 LNHDA and CDR2 SQIVND (reference sequence). The CDR3 nucleotides are TGTGCCAGTAACCCGCTGGCTTTAGGGAATCAGCCCCAGCATTTT. Protein: CASNPLALGNQPQHF.

The chain couples TRBV6-6 to TRBJ2-7; D is perhaps TRBD2 (6 bases). This CDR3 is 15 amino acids long. Trimming shortened V by 2 bases and J by 3 bases, and 14 bases separated the two germline ends. CDR1 and CDR2 (germline): MNHNY, SVGAGI (reference sequence). CDR3 in DNA: TGTGCCAGCAGTTACGTGGCGGGGTCAAACTACGAGCAGTACTTC. It translates to CASSYVAGSNYEQYF.

V is TRBV20-1 and J is TRBJ1-2; D gene uncertain. Deletions cut 0 bases from V and 8 bases from J, with 4 bases between. The germline V gene encodes CDR1 DFQATT and CDR2 SNEGSKA (reference sequence). The CDR3 contains 10 residues. The CDR3 sequence: CSAREGGYTF. In DNA, the CDR3 is TGCAGTGCTAGAGAGGGGGGCTACACCTTC.

The CDR3 here is CASSETSDYNEQFF. DNA for the CDR3: TGCGCCAGCAGCGAGACTAGCGACTACAATGAGCAGTTCTTC. This chain joins TRBV5-1 and TRBJ2-1, with TRBD2 matching 8 bases. The germline V gene has CDR1 SGHRS and CDR2 YFSETQ. V gave up 4 bases and J gave up 3 bases; unmatched junction bases: 3. The CDR3 has 14 residues. Variable domain in full (rest from reference TRBV5-1 and TRBJ2-1): KAGVTQTPRYLIKTRGQQVTLSCSPISGHRSVSWYQQTPGQGLQFLFEYFSETQRNKGNFPGRFSGRQFSNSRSEMNVSTLELGDSALYLCASSETSDYNEQFFGPGTRLTVL.

The chain combines TRBV28 with TRBJ2-7; D not certain. This CDR3 is built from 14 residues. In germline, CDR1 is MDHEN, CDR2 SYDVKM. The germline V and J ends were trimmed by 3 bases and 3 bases, with 12 bases remaining between them. CDR3 region: CASSLTFNVYEQYF. In nucleotides, the CDR3 is TGTGCCAGCAGTTTGACTTTTAACGTCTACGAGCAGTACTTC. Full variable domain (remainder filled in from reference TRBV28 and TRBJ2-7): DVKVTQSSRYLVKRTGEKVFLECVQDMDHENMFWYRQDPGLGLRLIYFSYDVKMKEKGDIPEGYSVSREKKERFSLILESASTNQTSMYLCASSLTFNVYEQYFGPGTRLTVT.

This sequence joins TRBV30 and TRBJ2-7; 12 positions agree with TRBD2. Trimming removed 3 bases from V and 2 bases from J; junction bases left unmatched: 8. Germline V gene data show CDR1 as GTSNPN and CDR2 as SVGIG (reference sequence). The CDR3 sequence is 16 residues long. The CDR3 protein is CAWSRSSGRAAYEQYF. The CDR3 DNA reads TGTGCCTGGAGCCGATCTAGCGGGAGGGCCGCCTACGAGCAGTACTTC.

The chain has TRBV5-4 and TRBJ2-5; 7 positions agree with TRBD1. V trimming: 2 bases; J trimming: 2 bases; junction bases outside the gene matches: 3. Per germline, CDR1 SGHNT and CDR2 YYREEE (reference sequence). The CDR3 runs to 14 residues. The CDR3 sequence is CASSLQGKQETQYF. The CDR3 bases are TGTGCCAGCAGCTTACAGGGGAAACAAGAGACCCAGTACTTC.

The chain combines TRBV27 with TRBJ2-3; tentatively, D is TRBD2 (6 bases). The CDR3 contains 14 residues. Per the germline V gene, CDR1 is MNHEY and CDR2 is SMNVEV (reference sequence). V was shortened by 7 bases and J by 4 bases, with 15 bases between the two germline ends. The CDR3: CASKRGLTSDTQYF. The CDR3, as DNA: TGTGCCAGCAAACGCGGACTAACCTCAGATACGCAGTATTTT.

The chain has TRBV7-2 and TRBJ2-1; D call uncertain. V gave up 5 bases and J gave up 7 bases, with 6 bases separating them. Germline V gene data show CDR1 as SGHTA and CDR2 as FQGNSA. The CDR3 covers 11 residues. The CDR3 DNA sequence: TGTGCCAGCAGCCTAGAGAATGAGCAGTTCTTC. Protein sequence: CASSLENEQFF.

The rearrangement links TRBV4-2 to TRBJ1-2, with 12 positions matching TRBD1. Trimming cost V 2 bases and J 8 bases; bases outside gene matches: 9. CDR3 length equals 16 residues. Germline CDR1 is LGHNA and CDR2 is YNFKEQ. The CDR3 nucleotides are TGTGCCAGCAGCCAATTTACGGGACAGGGGGCGAGGGGCTACACCTTC. Protein product: CASSQFTGQGARGYTF.

This sequence joins TRBV7-9 and TRBJ1-1; maybe TRBD1 (6 bases). This CDR3 has 13 residues. V was pared by 5 bases and J by 5 bases, with 12 bases between. CDR1 is SEHNR and CDR2 is FQNEAQ in the germline V gene (reference sequence). The CDR3 spells CASSPGAETEAFF. CDR3 DNA sequence: TGTGCCAGCAGCCCAGGGGCGGAGACTGAAGCTTTCTTT.

This clone appeared a single time. V gene TRBV28 combines with J gene TRBJ2-5, with D possibly TRBD2 on 5 matching bases. Trimming stripped 2 bases from V and 1 base from J, with 8 bases between. This CDR3 contains 14 residues. In germline, CDR1 is MDHEN, CDR2 SYDVKM. The chain's CDR3 is CASSLRGLQETQYF. The CDR3 region has the DNA TGTGCCAGCAGTTTACGCGGACTCCAAGAGACCCAGTACTTC.

This clone was picked up a small number of times. The chain carries TRBV9 and TRBJ2-7, with TRBD2 matching over 11 bases. The CDR3 contains 16 residues. Trimming cost V 0 bases and J 4 bases; bases outside gene matches: 6. CDR1 is SGDLS and CDR2 is YYNGEE in the germline V gene. CDR3: CASSVAPSGRMYEQYF. The CDR3 region has the DNA TGTGCCAGCAGCGTAGCCCCTAGCGGGAGGATGTACGAGCAGTACTTC.

The genes are TRBV5-5 and TRBJ2-1; D perhaps matches TRBD1 (6 bases). The CDR3 has 14 amino acids. Between the trimmed V and J ends, which lost 4 bases and 5 bases, there was a span of 13 bases. Germline V gene sequence: CDR1 SGHKS, CDR2 YYEKEE (reference sequence). The CDR3 here is CASSPGQTNNEQFF. CDR3 DNA sequence: TGTGCCAGCAGCCCTGGACAGACAAACAATGAGCAGTTCTTC.

The chain combines TRBV5-4 with TRBJ1-1; D gene ambiguous. The CDR3 is 13 residues long. Germline values: CDR1 SGHNT, CDR2 YYREEE (reference sequence). The germline V and J ends were trimmed by 0 bases and 3 bases, with 6 bases remaining between them. CDR3 loop: CASSLVYDTEAFF. CDR3 bases: TGTGCCAGCAGCTTGGTGTATGACACTGAAGCTTTCTTT.

The rearrangement joins TRBV18 to TRBJ2-3; D unclear. V was cut by 4 bases and J by 10 bases, with 6 bases left in between. Looked up from germline, CDR1 is KGHSH and CDR2 is LQKENI. The CDR3 contains 10 residues. The CDR3 spells CASSQGSQYF. CDR3 bases: TGTGCCAGCTCACAGGGTTCGCAGTATTTT.

V is TRBV7-2 and J is TRBJ1-4; 9 bases are a match to TRBD1. Losses at the gene ends were 6 bases for V and 7 bases for J; bases not matched to a gene: 9. The CDR3 sequence is 15 residues long. In germline, CDR1 is SGHTA, CDR2 FQGNSA. Here the CDR3 reads CASSSTGGRREKLFF. For the CDR3, the DNA is TGTGCCAGCAGTTCCACAGGGGGCAGGCGTGAAAAACTGTTTTTT.

The chain couples TRBV6-1 to TRBJ2-1; D unclear. Looked up from germline, CDR1 is MNHNS and CDR2 is SASEGT. The V and J ends lost 0 bases and 3 bases respectively, with 15 bases between them. CDR3 size: 17 residues. Here the CDR3 DNA reads TGTGCCAGCAGTGAAGCCCGTATGGCTACTCTCTACAATGAGCAGTTCTTC. Protein product: CASSEARMATLYNEQFF.